Included here is one T cell receptor beta chain sequence, with context. Its specificity is unknown. The V segment lost 5 bases and the J segment 8 bases; nucleotides outside the gene matches: 8. This CDR3 comprises 15 residues. The germline gives CDR1 MNHEY, CDR2 SVGAGI. Orbital computed tomography, thyroid ultrasound, serum thyroxine and TRAb, and clinical symptoms together informed the diagnoses. This sample is part of a study of T cells in Graves' hyperthyroidism and ophthalmopathy. Findings and limits, study-wide: Expanded thyroid clonotypes (above 0.001) were mostly also found in blood.

Amplified regions were TCR beta CDR3 sequences from RNA transcripts. The HTBI set primed first-round TCR CDR3 RT-PCR. A single record per CDR3 protein comes from TCRdb applying MiXCR to the multiplex PCR reads. Of 530,000 or so distinct CDR3 sequences listed, roughly 50% are singletons. The TCR comes from a woman younger than 35 with Graves' hyperthyroidism. Material for sequencing was peripheral blood or thyroid tissue (not recorded which). The chain combines TRBV6-5 with TRBJ1-4, with TRBD1 matching over 10 bases. In nucleotides, the CDR3 is TGTGCCAGCAGTGCCCCGACAGGGGGCGGAGAAAAACTGTTTTTT. It specifies CASSAPTGGGEKLFF.